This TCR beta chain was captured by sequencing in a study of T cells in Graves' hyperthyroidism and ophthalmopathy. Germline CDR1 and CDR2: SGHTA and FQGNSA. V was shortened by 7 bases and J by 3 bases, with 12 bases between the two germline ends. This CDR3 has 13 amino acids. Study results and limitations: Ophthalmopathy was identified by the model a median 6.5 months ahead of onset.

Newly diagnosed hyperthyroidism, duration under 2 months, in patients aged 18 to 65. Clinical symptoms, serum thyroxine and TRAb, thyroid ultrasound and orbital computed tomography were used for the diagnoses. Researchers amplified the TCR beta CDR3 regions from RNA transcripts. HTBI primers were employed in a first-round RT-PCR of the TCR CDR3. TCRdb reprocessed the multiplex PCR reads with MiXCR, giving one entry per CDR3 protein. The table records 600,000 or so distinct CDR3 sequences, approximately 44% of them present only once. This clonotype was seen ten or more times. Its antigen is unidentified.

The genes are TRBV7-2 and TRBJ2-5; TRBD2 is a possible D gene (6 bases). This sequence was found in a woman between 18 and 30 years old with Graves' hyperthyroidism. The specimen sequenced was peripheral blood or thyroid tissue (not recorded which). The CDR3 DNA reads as TGTGCCAGCACCCTAGGCGGGAAAGAGACCCAGTACTTC. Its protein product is CASTLGGKETQYF.